The T cell receptor beta chain under discussion was sequenced for a study of shared clonotypes between healthy human individuals. Study-wide findings and caveats: Sharing of clonotypes among donors was expected to vary with sequencing depth.

Naive CD8 cells, CD45RO-negative and positively selected for CCR7, excluded terminally differentiated effector memory CD45RA+ cells. V was clipped by 5 bases and J by 10 bases; unmatched bases: 8. Germline V gene lookup returns CDR1 MDHEN and CDR2 SYDVKM. The CDR3 is 13 residues long. Generated by immunoSEQ multiplex PCR, the TCRdb table keeps only in-frame clones and is missing some. There are about 2.2 million clones in the sample; 90% to 95% occur only once, and around 1.7% lies in the top ten. A note on this clone: Its antigen is currently unknown.

The specimen was naive CD8+ T cells from PBMCs. The receptor was isolated from a man aged 18 to 30 in good health. Some clones in this sample may be carry-over from other donors' samples. The chain uses TRBV28 and TRBJ1-5; 7 nucleotides line up with TRBD1. CDR3 in amino acids: CASSPSGGSPQHF. The CDR3 DNA reads TGTGCCAGCAGTCCTTCAGGGGGGTCACCCCAGCATTTT.